This T cell receptor (beta chain) was captured by sequencing in a study of T cell repertoires in cytomegalovirus infection. On the study more broadly: Both a matching HLA type and CMV infection were indicated by public TCR beta signatures. Study-wide results and caveats: CMV-specific TCR beta clonotypes restricted by HLA-C were the ones dominating the ex vivo response. The cumulative frequency of public TCR beta families distinguished individuals who carried CMV together with the relevant HLA.

TCRdb reprocessed the reads via MiXCR and lists one record per CDR3 protein. The sample includes roughly 720,000 distinct CDR3 sequences, roughly a third seen only once; the top ten take around 2.6%. This CDR3 contains 17 residues. V was pared by 3 bases and J by 1 base, with 3 bases of the junction left unmatched. This clonotype has a handful of counts. The antigen remains unidentified. Sequenced sample: PBMCs. This sequence joins TRBV12-3 or TRBV12-4 and TRBJ1-6; 10 positions agree with TRBD1. The source is a human donor in good health (CMV status not recorded). Some clones in this sample may be carry-over from other donors' samples. CDR3 DNA: TGTGCCAGCAGTTTTCGGACAGGGGGATCCTATAATTCACCCCTCCACTTT. It encodes CASSFRTGGSYNSPLHF.